Listed below are T cell receptor beta chains from one sample, sequenced in a study of a mutant IDH1 vaccine in newly diagnosed glioma. Measured with immunoSEQ multiplex PCR; TCRdb has only the in-frame clones, and not every one. The sample lists about 35,000 clones, approximately 86% occurring once. The material was PBMCs, obtained from a glioma patient treated with radiotherapy, temozolomide or both. The receptors shown here come from a woman between 40 and 50 years old with glioma. Each CDR3 is given with its conserved first and last residue. A D gene is named only where the DNA matches it firmly. The size entry is marked missing in some rows and otherwise reads once, few, many or a size class.

V: TRBV28
size: NA
J: TRBJ2-7
D: NA
CDR3: CASSRTRGSYEQYF
DNA: TGTGCCAGCAGTCGGACACGGGGCTCCTACGAGCAGTACTTC

V: TRBV18
size: NA
J: TRBJ1-6
D: TRBD1
CDR3: CASSGQGVTSSSYNSPLHF
DNA: TGTGCCAGCTCTGGACAGGGGGTCACCTCGAGCTCCTATAATTCACCCCTCCACTTT

V: TRBV10-3
size: NA
J: TRBJ2-1
D: TRBD2
CDR3: CAISYRLAAGLNEQFF
DNA: TGTGCCATCAGTTACAGACTAGCGGCCGGGCTTAATGAGCAGTTCTTC

V: TRBV6-6
size: NA
J: TRBJ2-7
D: TRBD2
CDR3: CASRPREGPYEQYF
DNA: TGTGCCAGCCGCCCGCGGGAGGGTCCCTACGAGCAGTACTTC

V: TRBV19
size: NA
J: TRBJ1-2
D: NA
CDR3: CASRMQGKDGYTF
DNA: TGTGCCAGTAGAATGCAGGGGAAGGATGGCTACACCTTC

V: TRBV4-1
size: NA
J: TRBJ2-5
D: NA
CDR3: CASSQDPAGRQETQYF
DNA: TGCGCCAGCAGCCAAGACCCAGCGGGCCGTCAAGAGACCCAGTACTTC

V: TRBV28
size: once
J: TRBJ1-5
D: NA
CDR3: CALGAGHQPQHF
DNA: TGTGCCCTTGGGGCAGGGCATCAGCCCCAGCATTTT

V: TRBV2
size: NA
J: TRBJ2-7
D: NA
CDR3: CASSEWQPYEQYF
DNA: TGTGCCAGCAGTGAGTGGCAGCCCTACGAGCAGTACTTC

V: TRBV11-2
size: NA
J: TRBJ1-4
D: TRBD1
CDR3: CASSPQGAGEKLFF
DNA: TGTGCCAGCAGCCCGCAGGGGGCGGGAGAAAAACTGTTTTTT

V: TRBV6-5
size: NA
J: TRBJ1-1
D: NA
CDR3: CASSLAYRMNTEAFF
DNA: TGTGCCAGCAGTTTGGCTTACAGGATGAACACTGAAGCTTTCTTT

V: TRBV28
size: NA
J: TRBJ1-5
D: NA
CDR3: CASSLFLMKGRQPQHF
DNA: TGTGCCAGCAGTTTATTTCTCATGAAGGGAAGACAGCCCCAGCATTTT

V: TRBV2
size: few
J: TRBJ1-5
D: NA
CDR3: CASSDWGFGQPQHF
DNA: TGTGCCAGCAGTGATTGGGGGTTCGGCCAGCCCCAGCATTTT

V: TRBV6-1
size: NA
J: TRBJ2-7
D: NA
CDR3: CASSDQGRSEEQYF
DNA: TGTGCCAGCAGTGATCAGGGGAGATCGGAAGAGCAGTACTTC

V: TRBV19
size: NA
J: TRBJ2-5
D: NA
CDR3: CASSITGRSQETQYF
DNA: TGTGCCAGTAGTATAACCGGGCGGTCGCAAGAGACCCAGTACTTC

V: TRBV19
size: once
J: TRBJ2-7
D: TRBD2
CDR3: CASSIGRGLATYEQYF
DNA: TGTGCCAGTAGTATAGGGAGAGGACTAGCGACCTACGAGCAGTACTTC

V: TRBV30
size: few
J: TRBJ1-1
D: NA
CDR3: CAWDKTGLMEGAFF
DNA: TGTGCCTGGGACAAGACAGGACTTATGGAGGGGGCTTTCTTT

V: TRBV5-1
size: NA
J: TRBJ1-2
D: NA
CDR3: CASSQTGTASRGYTF
DNA: TGCGCCAGCAGCCAAACTGGGACGGCTAGTCGTGGCTACACCTTC

V: TRBV7-2
size: NA
J: TRBJ2-1
D: NA
CDR3: CASSSGGTSYNEQFF
DNA: TGTGCCAGCAGCTCTGGTGGGACCTCCTACAATGAGCAGTTCTTC

V: TRBV5-1
size: NA
J: TRBJ2-2
D: TRBD2
CDR3: CASHTGGPEAQNTGELFF
DNA: TGCGCCAGCCACACGGGAGGGCCGGAAGCGCAGAACACCGGGGAGCTGTTTTTT

V: TRBV5-1
size: NA
J: TRBJ1-2
D: NA
CDR3: CASSLAAGGNYGYTF
DNA: TGCGCCAGCAGCTTGGCAGCGGGGGGGAACTATGGCTACACCTTC

V: TRBV18
size: once
J: TRBJ2-1
D: TRBD2
CDR3: CASSGAGGLYNEQFF
DNA: TGTGCCAGCTCAGGGGCGGGGGGCCTCTACAATGAGCAGTTCTTC

V: TRBV6-6
size: NA
J: TRBJ2-7
D: TRBD1
CDR3: CASSTAQGASYEQYF
DNA: TGTGCCAGCAGTACGGCACAGGGGGCCTCCTACGAGCAGTACTTC

V: TRBV4-1
size: NA
J: TRBJ1-5
D: TRBD1
CDR3: CASSQDYLGFRGNQPQHF
DNA: TGCGCCAGCAGCCAAGATTATTTGGGGTTCAGGGGGAATCAGCCCCAGCATTTT

V: TRBV5-1
size: NA
J: TRBJ2-5
D: NA
CDR3: CASTPLVRTQETQYF
DNA: TGCGCCAGCACCCCCCTAGTACGGACCCAAGAGACCCAGTACTTC

V: TRBV5-4
size: NA
J: TRBJ2-1
D: TRBD1
CDR3: CASSFGQARDNEQFF
DNA: TGTGCCAGCAGCTTCGGACAGGCCCGGGACAATGAGCAGTTCTTC

V: TRBV19
size: NA
J: TRBJ1-2
D: TRBD1
CDR3: CASSITGTGNVGYTF
DNA: TGTGCCAGTAGTATAACCGGGACAGGCAATGTGGGCTACACCTTC

V: TRBV6-6
size: NA
J: TRBJ2-6
D: NA
CDR3: CASSSRPAGANVLTF
DNA: TGTGCCAGCAGTTCACGGCCTGCTGGGGCCAACGTCCTGACTTTC

V: TRBV7-2
size: NA
J: TRBJ2-7
D: NA
CDR3: CASSQQVISYEQYF
DNA: TGTGCCAGCAGCCAACAGGTTATCTCCTACGAGCAGTACTTC

V: TRBV2
size: few
J: TRBJ1-2
D: NA
CDR3: CASSEDRVDGYTF
DNA: TGTGCCAGCAGTGAAGACAGGGTAGACGGCTACACCTTC

V: TRBV4-1
size: NA
J: TRBJ2-5
D: NA
CDR3: CASSQDWETQYF
DNA: TGCGCCAGCAGCCAAGATTGGGAGACCCAGTACTTC

V: TRBV2
size: NA
J: TRBJ1-5
D: TRBD1
CDR3: CASSRQGPYSNQPQHF
DNA: TGTGCCAGCAGTCGACAGGGACCTTATAGCAATCAGCCCCAGCATTTT

V: TRBV7-9
size: NA
J: TRBJ2-5
D: NA
CDR3: CASSLIGWKTQYF
DNA: TGTGCCAGCAGCTTGATAGGGTGGAAGACCCAGTACTTC

V: TRBV18
size: NA
J: TRBJ2-1
D: TRBD2
CDR3: CASSPTSGGRNEQFF
DNA: TGTGCCAGCTCCCCTACTAGCGGGGGCCGGAATGAGCAGTTCTTC

V: TRBV5-5
size: NA
J: TRBJ1-3
D: NA
CDR3: CASSLAISNSGNTIYF
DNA: TGTGCCAGCAGCTTGGCGATATCAAACTCTGGAAACACCATATATTTT

V: TRBV28
size: few
J: TRBJ1-2
D: NA
CDR3: CASSLYGINYGYTF
DNA: TGTGCCAGCAGTTTATACGGGATTAACTATGGCTACACCTTC

V: TRBV5-1
size: NA
J: TRBJ2-1
D: NA
CDR3: CASSGQLSYNEQFF
DNA: TGCGCCAGCTCCGGTCAGCTCTCCTACAATGAGCAGTTCTTC

V: TRBV10-2
size: NA
J: TRBJ2-3
D: TRBD2
CDR3: CATKTSGGSTDTQYF
DNA: TGCGCCACCAAGACTAGCGGGGGGAGCACAGATACGCAGTATTTT

V: TRBV7-6
size: NA
J: TRBJ2-7
D: TRBD2
CDR3: CASSNSGRLHEQYF
DNA: TGTGCCAGCAGCAATAGCGGGAGGCTCCACGAGCAGTACTTC

V: TRBV4-2
size: NA
J: TRBJ1-2
D: NA
CDR3: CASSQEGRELHPGYTF
DNA: TGTGCCAGCAGCCAAGAGGGCAGAGAATTGCATCCTGGCTACACCTTC

V: TRBV5-8
size: NA
J: TRBJ1-2
D: NA
CDR3: CASSLVTTGFGTYGYTF
DNA: TGTGCCAGCAGCTTGGTCACGACGGGCTTTGGGACCTATGGCTACACCTTC

V: TRBV15
size: once
J: TRBJ1-3
D: NA
CDR3: CATSTDPGRTGNTIYF
DNA: TGTGCCACCAGCACCGACCCGGGGCGAACAGGAAACACCATATATTTT

V: TRBV2
size: NA
J: TRBJ1-4
D: NA
CDR3: CASSAVSRGLYEKLFF
DNA: TGTGCCAGCAGTGCAGTGTCCAGGGGCCTGTATGAAAAACTGTTTTTT

V: TRBV19
size: NA
J: TRBJ2-7
D: NA
CDR3: CASSTGSLGTSYEQYF
DNA: TGTGCCAGTAGTACCGGTTCTCTCGGGACAAGTTACGAGCAGTACTTC

V: TRBV2
size: NA
J: TRBJ2-7
D: NA
CDR3: CASSLLTYEQYF
DNA: TGTGCCAGCAGTCTCTTAACCTACGAGCAGTACTTC

V: TRBV30
size: NA
J: TRBJ2-1
D: NA
CDR3: CAWSDARSSYNEQFF
DNA: TGTGCCTGGAGTGACGCCAGGAGCTCCTACAATGAGCAGTTCTTC

V: TRBV6-5
size: NA
J: TRBJ1-1
D: TRBD1
CDR3: CASSHRDRHTEAFF
DNA: TGTGCCAGCAGTCACCGGGACAGACACACTGAAGCTTTCTTT

V: TRBV6-6
size: once
J: TRBJ1-4
D: NA
CDR3: CASSWVNEKLFF
DNA: TGTGCCAGCAGTTGGGTTAATGAAAAACTGTTTTTT

V: TRBV30
size: NA
J: TRBJ2-1
D: TRBD2
CDR3: CAFGLAGALSLDEQFF
DNA: TGTGCCTTTGGACTAGCGGGAGCGCTCTCTCTGGATGAGCAGTTCTTC

V: TRBV2
size: NA
J: TRBJ1-2
D: NA
CDR3: CASSPLGEGFTF
DNA: TGTGCCAGCAGTCCCTTAGGAGAAGGCTTCACCTTC

V: TRBV6-6
size: NA
J: TRBJ1-6
D: TRBD1
CDR3: CASRNDRDRASPLHF
DNA: TGTGCCAGCAGAAACGACCGGGACAGGGCATCACCCCTCCACTTT

V: TRBV19
size: NA
J: TRBJ2-1
D: TRBD2
CDR3: CASSAPSGSRNEQFF
DNA: TGTGCCAGTAGTGCTCCTAGCGGGAGTCGGAATGAGCAGTTCTTC